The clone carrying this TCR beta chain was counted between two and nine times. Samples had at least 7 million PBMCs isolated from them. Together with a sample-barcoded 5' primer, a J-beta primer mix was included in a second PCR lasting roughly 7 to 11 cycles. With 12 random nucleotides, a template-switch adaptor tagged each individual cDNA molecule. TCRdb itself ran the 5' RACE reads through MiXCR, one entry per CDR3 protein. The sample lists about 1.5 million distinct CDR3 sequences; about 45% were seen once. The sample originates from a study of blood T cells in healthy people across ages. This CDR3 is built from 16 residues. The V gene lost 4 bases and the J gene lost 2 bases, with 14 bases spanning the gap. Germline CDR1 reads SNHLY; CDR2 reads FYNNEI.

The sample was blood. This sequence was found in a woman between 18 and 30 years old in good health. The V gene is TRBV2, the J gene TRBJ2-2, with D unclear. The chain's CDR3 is CASSGRAGINTGELFF. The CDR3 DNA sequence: TGTGCCAGCAGTGGACGGGCAGGAATTAACACCGGGGAGCTGTTTTTT.